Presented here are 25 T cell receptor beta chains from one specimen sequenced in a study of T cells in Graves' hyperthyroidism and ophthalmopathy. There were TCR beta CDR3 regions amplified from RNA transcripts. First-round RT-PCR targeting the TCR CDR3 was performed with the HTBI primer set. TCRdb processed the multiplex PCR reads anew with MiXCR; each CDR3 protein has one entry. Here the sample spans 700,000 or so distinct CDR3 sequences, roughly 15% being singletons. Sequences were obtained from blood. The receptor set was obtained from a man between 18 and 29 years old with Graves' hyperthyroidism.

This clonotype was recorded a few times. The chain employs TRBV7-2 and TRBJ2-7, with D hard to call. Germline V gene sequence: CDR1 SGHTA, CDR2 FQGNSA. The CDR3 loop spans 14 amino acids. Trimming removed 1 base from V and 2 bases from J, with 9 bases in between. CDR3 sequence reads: CASSLVPPTYEQYF. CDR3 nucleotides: TGTGCCAGCAGCTTAGTCCCACCCACCTACGAGCAGTACTTC.

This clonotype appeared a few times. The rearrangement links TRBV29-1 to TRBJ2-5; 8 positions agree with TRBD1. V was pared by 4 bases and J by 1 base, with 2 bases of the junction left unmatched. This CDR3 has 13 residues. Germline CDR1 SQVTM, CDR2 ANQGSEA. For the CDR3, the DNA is TGCAGCGTTGGACAGGGGTTCCAAGAGACCCAGTACTTC. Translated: CSVGQGFQETQYF. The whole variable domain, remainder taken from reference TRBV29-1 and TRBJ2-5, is SAVISQKPSRDICQRGTSLTIQCQVDSQVTMMFWYRQQPGQSLTLIATANQGSEATYESGFVIDKFPISRPNLTFSTLTVSNMSPEDSSIYLCSVGQGFQETQYFGPGTRLLVL.

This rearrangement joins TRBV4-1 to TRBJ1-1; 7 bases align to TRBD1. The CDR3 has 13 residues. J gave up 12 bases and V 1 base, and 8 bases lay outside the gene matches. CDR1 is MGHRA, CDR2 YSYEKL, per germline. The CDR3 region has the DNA TGCGCCAGCAGCCAAGGAGGGACAGTCGGGACTTTCTTT. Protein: CASSQGGTVGTFF.

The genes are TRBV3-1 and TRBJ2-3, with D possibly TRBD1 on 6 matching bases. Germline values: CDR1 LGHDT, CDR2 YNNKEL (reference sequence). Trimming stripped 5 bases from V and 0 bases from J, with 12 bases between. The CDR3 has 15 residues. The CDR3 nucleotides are TGTGCCAGCAGCTTCAACAGGGAAAGCACAGATACGCAGTATTTT. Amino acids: CASSFNRESTDTQYF.

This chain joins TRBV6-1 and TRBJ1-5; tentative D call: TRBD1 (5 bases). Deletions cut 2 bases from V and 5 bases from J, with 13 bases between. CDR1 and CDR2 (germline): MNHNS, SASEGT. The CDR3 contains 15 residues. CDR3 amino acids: CASSERGAGHQPQHF. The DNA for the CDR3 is TGTGCCAGCAGTGAACGCGGGGCAGGGCATCAGCCCCAGCATTTT.

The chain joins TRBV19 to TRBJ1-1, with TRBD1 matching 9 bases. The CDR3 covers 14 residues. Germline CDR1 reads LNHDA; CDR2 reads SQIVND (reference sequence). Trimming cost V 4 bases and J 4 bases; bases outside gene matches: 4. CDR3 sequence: CASSTQGATTEAFF. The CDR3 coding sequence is TGTGCCAGTAGTACACAGGGGGCGACCACTGAAGCTTTCTTT.

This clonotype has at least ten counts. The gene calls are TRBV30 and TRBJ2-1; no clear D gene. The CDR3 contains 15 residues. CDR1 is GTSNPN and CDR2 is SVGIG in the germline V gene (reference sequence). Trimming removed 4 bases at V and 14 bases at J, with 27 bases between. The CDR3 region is CAWNPVAEDPTKEFF. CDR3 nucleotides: TGTGCCTGGAACCCAGTCGCAGAGGATCCTACAAAGGAGTTCTTC.

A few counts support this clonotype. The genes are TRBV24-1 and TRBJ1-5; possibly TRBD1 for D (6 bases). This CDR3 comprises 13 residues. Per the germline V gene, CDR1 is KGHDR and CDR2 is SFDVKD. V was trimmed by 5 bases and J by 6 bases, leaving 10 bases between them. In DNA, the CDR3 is TGTGCCACCAGTGGAGGGGGGGGTCAGCCCCAGCATTTT. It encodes CATSGGGGQPQHF.

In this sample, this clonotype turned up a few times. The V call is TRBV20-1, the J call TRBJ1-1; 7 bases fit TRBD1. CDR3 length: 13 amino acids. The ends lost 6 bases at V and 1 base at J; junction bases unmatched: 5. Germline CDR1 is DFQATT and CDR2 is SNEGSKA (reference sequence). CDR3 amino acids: CSAMGQKNTEAFF. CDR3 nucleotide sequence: TGCAGTGCAATGGGACAGAAGAACACTGAAGCTTTCTTT.

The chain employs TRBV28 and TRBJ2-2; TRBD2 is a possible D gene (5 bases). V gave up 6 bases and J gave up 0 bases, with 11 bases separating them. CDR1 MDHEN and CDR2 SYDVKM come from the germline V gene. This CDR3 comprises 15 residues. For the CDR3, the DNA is TGTGCCAGCAGCCAGACGGGAACGAACACCGGGGAGCTGTTTTTT. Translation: CASSQTGTNTGELFF.

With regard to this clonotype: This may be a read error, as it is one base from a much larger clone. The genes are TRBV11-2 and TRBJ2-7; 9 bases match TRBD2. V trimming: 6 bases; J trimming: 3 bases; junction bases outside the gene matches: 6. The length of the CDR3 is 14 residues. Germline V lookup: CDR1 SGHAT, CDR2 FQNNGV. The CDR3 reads CASRVLREGYEQYF. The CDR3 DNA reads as TGTGCCAGCAGGGTCCTGCGGGAGGGCTACGAGCAGTACTTC. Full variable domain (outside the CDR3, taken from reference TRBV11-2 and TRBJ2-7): EAGVAQSPRYKIIEKRQSVAFWCNPISGHATLYWYQQILGQGPKLLIQFQNNGVVDDSQLPKDRFSAERLKGVDSTLKIQPAKLEDSAVYLCASRVLREGYEQYFGPGTRLTVT.

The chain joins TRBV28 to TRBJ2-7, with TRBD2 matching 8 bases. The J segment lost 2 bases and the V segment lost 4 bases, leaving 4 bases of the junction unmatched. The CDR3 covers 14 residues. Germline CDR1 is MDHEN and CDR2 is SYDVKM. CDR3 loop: CASSYLSGTYEQYF. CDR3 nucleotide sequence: TGTGCCAGCAGTTACCTTAGCGGGACCTACGAGCAGTACTTC.

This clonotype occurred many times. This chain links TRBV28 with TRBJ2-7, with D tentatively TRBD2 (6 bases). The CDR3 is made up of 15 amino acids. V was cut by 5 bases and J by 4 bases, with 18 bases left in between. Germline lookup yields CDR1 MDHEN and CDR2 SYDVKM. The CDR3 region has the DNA TGTGCCAGCAGTCCTCCGGGACTCCTGAGGTACGAGCAGTACTTC. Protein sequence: CASSPPGLLRYEQYF.

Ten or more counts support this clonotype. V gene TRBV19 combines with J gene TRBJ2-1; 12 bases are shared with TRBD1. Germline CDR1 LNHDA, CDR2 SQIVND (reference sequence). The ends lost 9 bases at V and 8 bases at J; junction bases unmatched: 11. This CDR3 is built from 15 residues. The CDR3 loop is CASFTGTGGRHEQFF. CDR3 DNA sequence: TGTGCCAGCTTCACTGGGACAGGGGGCAGGCATGAGCAGTTCTTC.

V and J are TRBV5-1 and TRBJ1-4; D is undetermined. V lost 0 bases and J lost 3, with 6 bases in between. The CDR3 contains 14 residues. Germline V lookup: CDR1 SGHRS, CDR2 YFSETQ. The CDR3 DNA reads TGCGCCAGCAGCTTGGCGGGTGCTAATGAAAAACTGTTTTTT. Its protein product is CASSLAGANEKLFF.

CDR3 amino acids: CASSSRGVAFF. CDR3 bases: TGTGCCAGCAGCTCTAGAGGAGTCGCTTTCTTT. The V call is TRBV11-2, the J call TRBJ1-1; no firm D call. The length of the CDR3 is 11 residues. Germline CDR1 is SGHAT and CDR2 is FQNNGV. V dropped 4 bases and J dropped 11 bases, with 11 bases sitting between them.

The CDR3 sequence is CASSESRYQPQHF. The CDR3 DNA reads as TGCGCCAGCAGTGAGTCAAGGTATCAGCCCCAGCATTTT. The V gene is TRBV10-1, the J gene TRBJ1-5; D remains unclear. Germline CDR1 WNHNN, CDR2 SYGVQD (reference sequence). The V end was cut by 0 bases, the J end by 5 bases, with 5 bases between. This CDR3 comprises 13 residues.

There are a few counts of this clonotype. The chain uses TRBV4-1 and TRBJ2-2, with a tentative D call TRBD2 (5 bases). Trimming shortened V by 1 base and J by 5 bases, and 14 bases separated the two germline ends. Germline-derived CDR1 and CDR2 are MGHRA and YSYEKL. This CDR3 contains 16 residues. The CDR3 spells CASSQAQLTGTGELFF. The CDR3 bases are TGCGCCAGCAGCCAAGCCCAGCTTACGGGAACCGGGGAGCTGTTTTTT.

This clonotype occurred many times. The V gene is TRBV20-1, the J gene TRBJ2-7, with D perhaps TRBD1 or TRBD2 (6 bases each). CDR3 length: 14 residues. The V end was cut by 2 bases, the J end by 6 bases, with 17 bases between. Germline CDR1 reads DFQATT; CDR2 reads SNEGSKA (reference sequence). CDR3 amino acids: CSARRGEMVGEQYF. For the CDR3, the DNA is TGCAGTGCTAGAAGGGGGGAGATGGTAGGCGAGCAGTACTTC.

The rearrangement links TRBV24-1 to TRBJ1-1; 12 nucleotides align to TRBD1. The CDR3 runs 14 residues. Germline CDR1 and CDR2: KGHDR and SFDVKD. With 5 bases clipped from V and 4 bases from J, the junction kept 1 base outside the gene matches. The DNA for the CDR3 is TGTGCCACCAGTGGGGGACAGGGGGCCACTGAAGCTTTCTTT. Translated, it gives CATSGGQGATEAFF.

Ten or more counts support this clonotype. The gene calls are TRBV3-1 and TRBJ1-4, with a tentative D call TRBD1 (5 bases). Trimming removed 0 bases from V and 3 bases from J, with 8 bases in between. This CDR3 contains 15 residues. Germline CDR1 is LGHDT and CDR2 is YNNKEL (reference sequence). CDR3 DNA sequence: TGTGCCAGCAGCCAAGAGGGGACGGCTAATGAAAAACTGTTTTTT. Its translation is CASSQEGTANEKLFF.

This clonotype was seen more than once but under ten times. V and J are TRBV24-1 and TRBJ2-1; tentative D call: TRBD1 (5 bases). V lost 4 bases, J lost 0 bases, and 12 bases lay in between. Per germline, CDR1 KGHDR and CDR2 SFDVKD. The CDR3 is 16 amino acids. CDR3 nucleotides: TGTGCCACCAGTGACCGACAGAGGAGCTCCTACAATGAGCAGTTCTTC. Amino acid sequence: CATSDRQRSSYNEQFF.

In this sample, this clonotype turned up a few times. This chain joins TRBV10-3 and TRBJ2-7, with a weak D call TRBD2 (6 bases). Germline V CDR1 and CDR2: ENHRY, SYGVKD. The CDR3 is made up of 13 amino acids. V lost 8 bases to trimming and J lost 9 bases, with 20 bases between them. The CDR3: CAIRGLAPGGQYF. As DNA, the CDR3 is TGTGCCATCCGAGGCCTAGCGCCTGGCGGGCAGTACTTC.

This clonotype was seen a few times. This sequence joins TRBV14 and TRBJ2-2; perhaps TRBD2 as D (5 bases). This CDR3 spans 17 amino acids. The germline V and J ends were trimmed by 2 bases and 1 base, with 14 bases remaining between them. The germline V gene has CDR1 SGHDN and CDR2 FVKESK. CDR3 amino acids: CASSQFLDGLNTGELFF. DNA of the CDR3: TGTGCCAGCAGCCAATTCCTAGACGGACTGAACACCGGGGAGCTGTTTTTT.

In nucleotides, the CDR3 is TGCGCCAGCAGCCACCGGGACATTAGTGAAAAACTGTTTTTT. Its translation is CASSHRDISEKLFF. The gene calls are TRBV5-1 and TRBJ1-4; tentative D call: TRBD1 (6 bases). The V end was cut by 4 bases, the J end by 7 bases, with 14 bases between. There are 14 residues in the CDR3. CDR1 and CDR2 (germline): SGHRS, YFSETQ.